This T cell receptor (beta chain) stems from a study of blood T cell repertoires in COVID-19. Looking at the study overall: The United States, Italy and Spain were the sources of the acute and convalescent COVID-19 samples. T cells, B-cell-depleted T cells, or PBMCs supplied cDNA or gDNA.

Patients from Seattle were sampled longitudinally, starting during active infection. From germline, CDR1 is KGHDR and CDR2 SFDVKD. Losses at the gene ends were 6 bases for V and 7 bases for J; bases not matched to a gene: 10. The CDR3 runs to 14 residues. Per the original data handling: Estimated nucleated cell counts came from reference gene primer amplification. The assay was immunoSEQ multiplex PCR, and TCRdb's table has in-frame clones only and misses some. V and J calls and clone size are given by that table; D and trimming were obtained from the DNA. The data show roughly 120,000 clones, roughly 80% seen once.

V gene TRBV24-1 combines with J gene TRBJ1-2, with TRBD1 identical over 7 bases. Sequencing used peripheral blood. This clonotype was sampled from a man older than 75 with COVID-19, enrolled during active disease. CDR3 in amino acids: CATSPAEGAGGYTF. As DNA, the CDR3 is TGTGCCACCAGTCCCGCTGAGGGGGCCGGTGGCTACACCTTC.